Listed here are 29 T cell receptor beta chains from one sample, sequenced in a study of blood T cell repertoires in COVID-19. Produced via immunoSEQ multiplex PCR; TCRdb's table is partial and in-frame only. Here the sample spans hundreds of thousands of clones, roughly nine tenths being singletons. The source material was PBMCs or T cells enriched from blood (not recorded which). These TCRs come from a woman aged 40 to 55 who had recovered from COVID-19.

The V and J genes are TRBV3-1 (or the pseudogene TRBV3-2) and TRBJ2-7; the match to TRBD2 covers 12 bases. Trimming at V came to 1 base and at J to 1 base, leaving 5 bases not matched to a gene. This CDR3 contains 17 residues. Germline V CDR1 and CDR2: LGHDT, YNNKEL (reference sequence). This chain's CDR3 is CASSQARLAGVSYEQYF. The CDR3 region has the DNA TGTGCCAGCAGCCAAGCGAGACTAGCGGGAGTATCCTACGAGCAGTACTTC.

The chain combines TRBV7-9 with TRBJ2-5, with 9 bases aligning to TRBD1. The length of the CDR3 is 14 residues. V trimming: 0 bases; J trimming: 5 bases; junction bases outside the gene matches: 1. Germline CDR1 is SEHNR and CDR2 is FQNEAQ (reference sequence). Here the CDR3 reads CASSLAGQGETQYF. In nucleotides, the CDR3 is TGTGCCAGCAGCTTAGCTGGACAGGGGGAGACCCAGTACTTC. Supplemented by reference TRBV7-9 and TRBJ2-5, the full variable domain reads DTGVSQNPRHKITKRGQNVTFRCDPISEHNRLYWYRQTLGQGPEFLTYFQNEAQLEKSRLLSDRFSAERPKGSFSTLEIQRTEQGDSAMYLCASSLAGQGETQYFGPGTRLLVL.

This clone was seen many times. The CDR3 protein is CAWKPRQGIYGYTF. DNA for the CDR3: TGTGCCTGGAAGCCTAGACAGGGAATCTATGGCTACACCTTC. This sequence joins TRBV30 and TRBJ1-2; 7 nucleotides line up with TRBD1. With V trimmed by 4 bases and J by 4 bases, 9 bases remained unmatched. CDR1 GTSNPN and CDR2 SVGIG come from the germline V gene (reference sequence). The CDR3 runs to 14 residues. Full variable domain (missing parts from reference TRBV30 and TRBJ1-2): SQTIHQWPATLVQPVGSPLSLECTVEGTSNPNLYWYRQAAGRGLQLLFYSVGIGQISSEVPQNLSASRPQDRQFILSSKKLLLSDSGFYLCAWKPRQGIYGYTFGSGTRLTVV.

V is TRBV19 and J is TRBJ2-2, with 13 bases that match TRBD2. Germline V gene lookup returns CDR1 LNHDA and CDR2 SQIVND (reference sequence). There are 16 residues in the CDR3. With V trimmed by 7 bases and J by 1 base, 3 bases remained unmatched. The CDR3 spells CASIGLAGVNTGELFF. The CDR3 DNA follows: TGTGCCAGTATTGGACTAGCGGGAGTGAACACCGGGGAGCTGTTTTTT.

CDR3 protein: CARTPLRESGDTQYF. For the CDR3, the DNA is TGTGCCAGAACCCCATTGCGGGAGTCGGGAGATACGCAGTATTTT. The chain couples TRBV7-9 to TRBJ2-3, with 7 bases matching TRBD2. Germline V lookup: CDR1 SEHNR, CDR2 FQNEAQ (reference sequence). The length of the CDR3 is 15 residues. V dropped 9 bases and J dropped 5; count of bases not matched to a gene: 14.

The CDR3 is CASSQDPLATNEKLFF. CDR3 DNA sequence: TGCGCCAGCAGCCAAGATCCACTCGCAACTAATGAAAAACTGTTTTTT. V is TRBV4-3 and J is TRBJ1-4; the D is unclear. Trimming left V 0 bases short and J 0 bases short, with 8 bases between. The CDR3 covers 16 residues. CDR1 and CDR2 (germline): LGHNA, YSLEER.

The CDR3 nucleotides are TGTGCCAGTTCCGAAGCGGGGAGCTTAAATCAGCCCCAGCATTTT. It yields the protein CASSEAGSLNQPQHF. This chain connects TRBV6-6 to TRBJ1-5; D is unclear. Germline V gene lookup returns CDR1 MNHNY and CDR2 SVGAGI (reference sequence). Trimming pared 9 bases from V and 4 bases from J, leaving 19 bases between. The CDR3 covers 15 residues.

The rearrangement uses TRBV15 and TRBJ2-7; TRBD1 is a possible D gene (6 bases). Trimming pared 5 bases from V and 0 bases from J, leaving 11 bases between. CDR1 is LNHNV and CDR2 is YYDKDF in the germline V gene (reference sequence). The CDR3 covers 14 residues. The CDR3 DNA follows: TGTGCCACCAGCCTAACAGGGAGCTCCTACGAGCAGTACTTC. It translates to CATSLTGSSYEQYF.

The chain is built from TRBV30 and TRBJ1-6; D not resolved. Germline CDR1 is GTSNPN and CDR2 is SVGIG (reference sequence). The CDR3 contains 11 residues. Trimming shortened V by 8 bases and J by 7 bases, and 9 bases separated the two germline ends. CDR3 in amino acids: CAGGVNSPLHF. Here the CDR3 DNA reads TGTGCCGGCGGGGTCAATTCACCCCTCCACTTT.

CDR3 sequence (DNA): TGTGCCAGCAGCCCGGGTCCAAAAGGCCATGGCTACACCTTC. Translating it yields CASSPGPKGHGYTF. This chain connects TRBV2 to TRBJ1-2; D ambiguous. This CDR3 is built from 14 residues. The V gene lost 6 bases and the J gene lost 6 bases, with 17 bases spanning the gap. The germline gives CDR1 SNHLY, CDR2 FYNNEI. Full variable domain (remainder filled in from reference TRBV2 and TRBJ1-2): EPEVTQTPSHQVTQMGQEVILRCVPISNHLYFYWYRQILGQKVEFLVSFYNNEISEKSEIFDDQFSVERPDGSNFTLKIRSTKLEDSAMYFCASSPGPKGHGYTFGSGTRLTVV.

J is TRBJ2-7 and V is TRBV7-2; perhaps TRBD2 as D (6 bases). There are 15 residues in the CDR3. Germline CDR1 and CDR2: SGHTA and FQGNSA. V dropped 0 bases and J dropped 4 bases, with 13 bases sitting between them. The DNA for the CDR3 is TGTGCCAGCAGCTTAGCGGCTACTAGCAGATACGAGCAGTACTTC. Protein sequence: CASSLAATSRYEQYF. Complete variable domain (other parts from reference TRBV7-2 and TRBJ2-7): GAGVSQSPSNKVTEKGKDVELRCDPISGHTALYWYRQSLGQGLEFLIYFQGNSAPDKSGLPSDRFSAERTGGSVSTLTIQRTQQEDSAVYLCASSLAATSRYEQYFGPGTRLTVT.

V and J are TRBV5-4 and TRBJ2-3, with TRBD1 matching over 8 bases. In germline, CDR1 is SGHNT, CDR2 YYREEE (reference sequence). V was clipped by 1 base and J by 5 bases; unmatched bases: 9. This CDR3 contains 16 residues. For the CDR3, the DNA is TGTGCCAGCAGCTTGAGCGGCAGGGGGCGAGGAGATACGCAGTATTTT. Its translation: CASSLSGRGRGDTQYF.

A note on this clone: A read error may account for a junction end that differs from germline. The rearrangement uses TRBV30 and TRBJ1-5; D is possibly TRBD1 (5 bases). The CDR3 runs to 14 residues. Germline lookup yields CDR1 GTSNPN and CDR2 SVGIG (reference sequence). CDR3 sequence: CAWGGGGSIQPQHF. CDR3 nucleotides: TGTGCCTGGGGCGGCGGGGGGAGCATTCAGCCCCAGCATTTT.

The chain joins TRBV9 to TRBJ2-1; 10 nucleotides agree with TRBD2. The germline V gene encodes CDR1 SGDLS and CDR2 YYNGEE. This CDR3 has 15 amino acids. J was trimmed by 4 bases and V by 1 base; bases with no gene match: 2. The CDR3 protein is CASSVFSGGYNEQFF. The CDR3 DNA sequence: TGTGCCAGCAGCGTATTTAGCGGGGGGTACAATGAGCAGTTCTTC.

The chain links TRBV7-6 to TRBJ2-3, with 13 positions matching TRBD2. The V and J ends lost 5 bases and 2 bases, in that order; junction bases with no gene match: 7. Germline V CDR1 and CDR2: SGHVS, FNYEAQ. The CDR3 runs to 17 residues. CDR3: CASSLRGTSGTTDTQYF. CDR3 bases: TGTGCCAGCAGCCTTAGGGGGACTAGCGGGACCACAGATACGCAGTATTTT.

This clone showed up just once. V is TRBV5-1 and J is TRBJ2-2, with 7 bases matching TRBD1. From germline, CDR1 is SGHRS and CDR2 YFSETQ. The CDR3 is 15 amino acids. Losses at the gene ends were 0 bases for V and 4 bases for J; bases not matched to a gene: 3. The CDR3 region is CASSLAGQSTGELFF. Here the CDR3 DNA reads TGCGCCAGCAGCTTGGCGGGACAGAGCACCGGGGAGCTGTTTTTT. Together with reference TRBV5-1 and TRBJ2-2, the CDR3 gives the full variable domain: KAGVTQTPRYLIKTRGQQVTLSCSPISGHRSVSWYQQTPGQGLQFLFEYFSETQRNKGNFPGRFSGRQFSNSRSEMNVSTLELGDSALYLCASSLAGQSTGELFFGEGSRLTVL.

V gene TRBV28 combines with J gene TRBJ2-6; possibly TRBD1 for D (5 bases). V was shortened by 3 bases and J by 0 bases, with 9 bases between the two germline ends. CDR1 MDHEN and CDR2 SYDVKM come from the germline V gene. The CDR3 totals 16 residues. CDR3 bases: TGTGCCAGCAGTTTCGTCAGGGCCTCTGGGGCCAACGTCCTGACTTTC. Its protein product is CASSFVRASGANVLTF. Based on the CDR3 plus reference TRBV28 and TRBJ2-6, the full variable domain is DVKVTQSSRYLVKRTGEKVFLECVQDMDHENMFWYRQDPGLGLRLIYFSYDVKMKEKGDIPEGYSVSREKKERFSLILESASTNQTSMYLCASSFVRASGANVLTFGAGSRLTVL.

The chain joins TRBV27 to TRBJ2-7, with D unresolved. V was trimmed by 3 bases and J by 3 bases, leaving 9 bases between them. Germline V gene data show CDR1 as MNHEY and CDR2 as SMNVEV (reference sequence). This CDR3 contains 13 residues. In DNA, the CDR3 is TGTGCCAGCAGTTTTCGCACCAGCTACGAGCAGTACTTC. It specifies CASSFRTSYEQYF.

The CDR3 DNA reads as TGTGCCAGCACCCCTCTTGTGAGTACTTCTAGAGGCTACACCTTC. Its protein is CASTPLVSTSRGYTF. The chain combines TRBV2 with TRBJ1-2, with D uncertain. The CDR3 consists of 15 residues. Germline loops: CDR1 SNHLY, CDR2 FYNNEI. Between the trimmed V and J ends, which lost 7 bases and 8 bases, there was a span of 23 bases.

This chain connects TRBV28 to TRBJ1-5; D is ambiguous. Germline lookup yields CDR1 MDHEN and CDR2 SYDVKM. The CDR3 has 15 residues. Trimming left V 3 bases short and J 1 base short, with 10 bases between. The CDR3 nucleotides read TGTGCCAGCAGTTTCGCAGGTGGGAGCAATCAGCCCCAGCATTTT. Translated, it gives CASSFAGGSNQPQHF.

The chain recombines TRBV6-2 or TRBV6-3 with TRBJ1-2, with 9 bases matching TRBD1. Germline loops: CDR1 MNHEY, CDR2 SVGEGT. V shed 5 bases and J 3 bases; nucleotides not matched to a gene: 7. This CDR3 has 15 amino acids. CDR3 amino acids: CASSPGQGSDYGYTF. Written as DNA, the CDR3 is TGTGCCAGCAGTCCGGGACAGGGAAGCGACTATGGCTACACCTTC.

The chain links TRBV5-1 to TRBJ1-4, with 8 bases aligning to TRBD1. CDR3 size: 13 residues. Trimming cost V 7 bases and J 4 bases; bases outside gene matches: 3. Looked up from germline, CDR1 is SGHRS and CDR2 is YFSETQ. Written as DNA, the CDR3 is TGCGCCAGCTCGGACAGGGTTAATGAAAAACTGTTTTTT. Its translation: CASSDRVNEKLFF. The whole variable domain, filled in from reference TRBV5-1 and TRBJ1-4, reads KAGVTQTPRYLIKTRGQQVTLSCSPISGHRSVSWYQQTPGQGLQFLFEYFSETQRNKGNFPGRFSGRQFSNSRSEMNVSTLELGDSALYLCASSDRVNEKLFFGSGTQLSVL.

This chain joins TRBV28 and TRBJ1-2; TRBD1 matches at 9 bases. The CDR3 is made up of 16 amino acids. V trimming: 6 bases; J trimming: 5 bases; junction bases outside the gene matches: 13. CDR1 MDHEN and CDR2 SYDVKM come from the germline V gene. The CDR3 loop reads CASSLTGTGSSYGYTF. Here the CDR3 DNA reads TGTGCCAGCAGCCTGACCGGGACAGGGTCGAGTTATGGCTACACCTTC.

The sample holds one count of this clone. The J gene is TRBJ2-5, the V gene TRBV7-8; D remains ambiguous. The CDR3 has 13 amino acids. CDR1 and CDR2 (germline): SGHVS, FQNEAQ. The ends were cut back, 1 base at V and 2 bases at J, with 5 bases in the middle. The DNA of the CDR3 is TGTGCCAGCAGCTTAGTATCTCAAGAGACCCAGTACTTC. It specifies CASSLVSQETQYF.

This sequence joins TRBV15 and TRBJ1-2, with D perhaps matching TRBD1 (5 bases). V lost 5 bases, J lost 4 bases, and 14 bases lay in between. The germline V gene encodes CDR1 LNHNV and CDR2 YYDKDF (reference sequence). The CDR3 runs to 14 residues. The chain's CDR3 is CATSRGVGSYGYTF. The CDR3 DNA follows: TGTGCCACCAGCCGGGGGGTCGGAAGCTATGGCTACACCTTC.

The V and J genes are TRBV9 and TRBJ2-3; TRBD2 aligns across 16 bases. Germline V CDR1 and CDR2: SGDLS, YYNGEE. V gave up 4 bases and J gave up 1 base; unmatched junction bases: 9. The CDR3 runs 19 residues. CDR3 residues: CASSPMGLAGGPGTDTQYF. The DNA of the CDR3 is TGTGCCAGCAGCCCGATGGGACTAGCGGGAGGGCCCGGCACAGATACGCAGTATTTT. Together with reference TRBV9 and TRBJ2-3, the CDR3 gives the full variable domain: DSGVTQTPKHLITATGQRVTLRCSPRSGDLSVYWYQQSLDQGLQFLIQYYNGEERAKGNILERFSAQQFPDLHSELNLSSLELGDSALYFCASSPMGLAGGPGTDTQYFGPGTRLTVL.

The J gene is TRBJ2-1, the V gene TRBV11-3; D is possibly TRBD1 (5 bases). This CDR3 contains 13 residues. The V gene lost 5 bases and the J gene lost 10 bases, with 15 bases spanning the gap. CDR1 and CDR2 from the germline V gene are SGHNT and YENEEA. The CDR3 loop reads CASSLTQGTEQFF. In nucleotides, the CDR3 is TGTGCCAGCAGCCTAACTCAGGGCACCGAGCAGTTCTTC.

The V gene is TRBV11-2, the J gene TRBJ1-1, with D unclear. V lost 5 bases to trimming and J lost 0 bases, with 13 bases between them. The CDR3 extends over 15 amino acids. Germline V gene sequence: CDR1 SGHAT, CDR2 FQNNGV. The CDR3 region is CASSRREIMNTEAFF. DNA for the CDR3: TGTGCCAGCAGCCGCCGGGAAATCATGAACACTGAAGCTTTCTTT.

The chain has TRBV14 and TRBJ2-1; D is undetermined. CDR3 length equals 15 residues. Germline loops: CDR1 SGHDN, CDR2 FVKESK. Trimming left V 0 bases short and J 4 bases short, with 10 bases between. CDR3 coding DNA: TGTGCCAGCAGCCAAGACTACGGTCAATACAATGAGCAGTTCTTC. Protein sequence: CASSQDYGQYNEQFF.